This is a list of T cell receptor beta chains from one sample in a study of patients and donors after allogeneic stem cell transplantation. Using its own MiXCR run on the RT-PCR reads, TCRdb lists one record per CDR3 protein. Among more than 850,000 distinct CDR3 sequences listed, roughly 18% were seen once. The sequenced sample consisted of blood, either unsorted or a sorted T cell fraction (not recorded which). The source is a human donor who was either an allogeneic HSCT recipient or a stem cell or donor lymphocyte infusion donor (not recorded which). It is not recorded whose cells these are; they may come from a transplant donor. The CDR3 runs from the conserved cysteine through the conserved F or W. The order of the fields is J gene, clone size, CDR3 length, D gene, V gene, CDR3 DNA, CDR3 protein. D genes are given only for firm matches. Some rows have no size entry. The others give once, few or many, or a class for an expanded clone.

TRBJ2-5 | many | 11 | - | TRBV4-1 | TGTGCCAGCAGCCAACAAGAGACCCAGTACTTC | CASSQQETQYF
TRBJ2-7 | - | 14 | - | TRBV7-2 | TGTGCCAGCAGCTTAGGCACAGGGCGGGACGAGCAGTACTTC | CASSLGTGRDEQYF
TRBJ2-2 | - | 16 | TRBD2 | TRBV7-7 | TGTGCCAGCAGCTCCGTAGCGGGAGGAAGGACCGGGGAGCTGTTTTTT | CASSSVAGGRTGELFF
TRBJ2-2 | few | 14 | TRBD1 | TRBV20-1 | TGCAGTGCGTGGGACAGGGTTAACACCGGGGAGCTGTTTTTT | CSAWDRVNTGELFF
TRBJ1-1 | few | 12 | - | TRBV12-3/TRBV12-4 | TGTGCCAGCAGTTTATGGCGGACTGAAGCTTTCTTT | CASSLWRTEAFF
TRBJ2-4 | few | 16 | TRBD2 | TRBV12-3/TRBV12-4 | TGTGCCAGCAGTTTGCAGCGGGGGGGCCTCGGAAACATTCAGTACTTC | CASSLQRGGLGNIQYF
TRBJ1-2 | few | 14 | - | TRBV6-5 | TGTGCCAGCAGTTACTCGCCGGAAAACTATGGCTACACCTTC | CASSYSPENYGYTF
TRBJ2-1 | - | 17 | - | TRBV6-5 | TGTGCCAGCAGTTACTACCGGGACTTCCCGTCGGGGAATGAGCAGTTCTTC | CASSYYRDFPSGNEQFF
TRBJ1-5 | - | 14 | TRBD1 | TRBV7-2 | TGTGCCAGCAGCTTCTACAGGGGGGATCAGCCCCAGCATTTT | CASSFYRGDQPQHF
TRBJ1-2 | many | 14 | - | TRBV5-1 | TGCGCCAGCAGCCTTAGGGAGACGATACATGGCTACACCTTC | CASSLRETIHGYTF
TRBJ1-5 | few | 15 | - | TRBV12-3/TRBV12-4 | TGTGCCAGCAGTCGACAGTCTTCGGGCAATCAGCCCCAGCATTTT | CASSRQSSGNQPQHF
TRBJ1-2 | - | 16 | - | TRBV4-1 | TGCGCCAGCAGCCAAGAACGGGGGCAGGGCGTCTCTGGCTACACCTTC | CASSQERGQGVSGYTF
TRBJ1-1 | - | 15 | TRBD1 | TRBV27 | TGTGCCAGCAGTAGAAACAGGGGCGGAGACACTGAAGCTTTCTTT | CASSRNRGGDTEAFF
TRBJ1-2 | few | 13 | - | TRBV5-1 | TGCGCCAGCAGCTTGAGGGAAAATACCGGCTACACCTTC | CASSLRENTGYTF